These T cell receptor beta chains were read from a single sample in a study of cytomegalovirus exposure and HLA in healthy donors. Sequencing used immunoSEQ multiplex PCR; TCRdb keeps in-frame clones, though not all of them. This sample carries about 130,000 clones, about 73% of them seen once, and the ten largest clones take roughly 6%. The sequenced sample was PBMCs. These receptors were obtained from a woman aged 45-60 years in good health and CMV-seropositive. CDR3s leave out the opening cysteine and the closing phenylalanine or tryptophan. The order of the fields is J gene, D gene, V gene, CDR3 protein. The D gene is left open where the match is weak.

J: TRBJ1-6
D: .
V: TRBV30
CDR3: AWSESGQSPLH

J: TRBJ2-3
D: TRBD2
V: TRBV29-1
CDR3: SVEALAGGTDTQY

J: TRBJ1-1
D: TRBD1
V: TRBV5-4
CDR3: ASSVGTVNTEAF

J: TRBJ2-4
D: .
V: TRBV19
CDR3: ASSVYSFSAKNIQY

J: TRBJ2-7
D: .
V: TRBV6-1
CDR3: ASSPPTDEQY

J: TRBJ2-3
D: .
V: TRBV6-4
CDR3: ASSAWGGTDTQY

J: TRBJ2-1
D: TRBD1
V: TRBV30
CDR3: AWQIGTAFYNEQF

J: TRBJ1-2
D: TRBD1
V: TRBV27
CDR3: ASSLTGANYGYT

J: TRBJ1-1
D: .
V: TRBV5-1
CDR3: ASSLAGGGASNTEAF

J: TRBJ1-2
D: .
V: TRBV7-2
CDR3: ASSLAGADGYT

J: TRBJ2-2
D: .
V: TRBV7-9
CDR3: ASTPSGVGELF

J: TRBJ2-1
D: TRBD2
V: TRBV19
CDR3: ASSIGAGEEYNEQF

J: TRBJ2-1
D: TRBD2
V: TRBV29-1
CDR3: SVGGTSGVNEQF

J: TRBJ2-5
D: .
V: TRBV5-6
CDR3: ASSTRDPQETQY

J: TRBJ1-2
D: .
V: TRBV19
CDR3: ASSIAILPFYGYT

J: TRBJ1-5
D: .
V: TRBV2
CDR3: ASGLVLTGTQH

J: TRBJ2-2
D: .
V: TRBV7-2
CDR3: ASSSRFQGITGELF

J: TRBJ2-7
D: .
V: TRBV20-1
CDR3: SAQTLYEQY

J: TRBJ2-1
D: TRBD1
V: TRBV27
CDR3: ASSLSWTGSKNEQF

J: TRBJ1-1
D: .
V: TRBV30
CDR3: AWRRGNTEAF

J: TRBJ1-2
D: TRBD1
V: TRBV6-6
CDR3: ASSFQDRDYGYT

J: TRBJ2-1
D: TRBD1
V: TRBV7-2
CDR3: ASSPMGQPHNEQF

J: TRBJ2-5
D: TRBD2
V: TRBV4-1
CDR3: ASSQDGGGKETQY

J: TRBJ1-2
D: TRBD1
V: TRBV13
CDR3: ASSLKGTGSYGYT

J: TRBJ2-3
D: .
V: TRBV7-9
CDR3: ASSPPGFTDTQY

J: TRBJ2-5
D: .
V: TRBV5-8
CDR3: ASSWGAGEQETQY

J: TRBJ1-2
D: .
V: TRBV30
CDR3: AWSGDTLVGDGYT

J: TRBJ1-1
D: TRBD1
V: TRBV5-4
CDR3: ASSTSGGACEAF